The present T cell receptor (beta chain) was sequenced within a study of blood T cells in healthy people across ages. Whole-study results and caveats: Among long-lived donors, naive CD4+ cells were more numerous and diversity higher than in aged donors. Strong correlation was found linking TCR beta diversity to naive T cell percentage. Expanded clonotype changes were possibly confounded by unknown donor CMV status.

This clonotype was recorded a few times. The target antigen is unknown. Together with a sample-barcoded 5' primer, a J-beta primer mix was included in a second PCR lasting roughly 6 to 12 cycles. Each CDR3 protein gets one entry after TCRdb re-called the 5' RACE reads with MiXCR. There are hundreds of thousands of distinct CDR3 sequences in the sample; around 20% occur only once, and roughly 3.4% lies in the top ten. The V end lost 0 bases, the J end lost 7 bases, and 14 bases lay between the germline ends. Per germline, CDR1 GTSNPN and CDR2 SVGIG (reference sequence). CDR3 length: 14 amino acids. This receptor was obtained from a man in his 70s in good health. V is TRBV30 and J is TRBJ2-3; unclear D gene. Sequencing was carried out using blood. Here the CDR3 DNA reads TGTGCCTGGAGTGTTCATGGGGTGGGGAATACGCAGTATTTT. This codes for CAWSVHGVGNTQYF.